This TCR beta chain was sequenced in a study of T cell changes during pregnancy in multiple sclerosis. Sequencing used immunoSEQ multiplex PCR; TCRdb keeps in-frame clones, though not all of them. The sample holds roughly 38,000 clones, more than 70% seen once. Trimming at V came to 3 bases and at J to 0 bases, leaving 10 bases not matched to a gene. The germline gives CDR1 SGHNT, CDR2 YYREEE (reference sequence). CDR3 length equals 17 residues. Sequencing used CD8+ T cells from peripheral blood mononuclear cells, obtained in the third trimester of pregnancy. This receptor was identified in a female donor with multiple sclerosis, enrolled in a pregnancy study. The chain links TRBV5-4 to TRBJ1-1; 8 nucleotides match TRBD1. The CDR3 region has the DNA TGTGCCAGCAGCTCCCCGGACAGGGACGGGATGAACACTGAAGCTTTCTTT. This encodes CASSSPDRDGMNTEAFF.